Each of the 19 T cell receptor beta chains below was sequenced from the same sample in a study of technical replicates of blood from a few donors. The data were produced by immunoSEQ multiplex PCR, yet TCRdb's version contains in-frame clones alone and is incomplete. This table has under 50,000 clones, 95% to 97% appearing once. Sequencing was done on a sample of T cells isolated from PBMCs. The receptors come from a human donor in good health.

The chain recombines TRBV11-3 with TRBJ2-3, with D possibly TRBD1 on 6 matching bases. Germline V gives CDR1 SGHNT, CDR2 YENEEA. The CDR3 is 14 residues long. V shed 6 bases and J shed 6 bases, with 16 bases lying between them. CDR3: CASSPRPQGDTQYF. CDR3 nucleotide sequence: TGTGCCAGCAGTCCTAGACCTCAGGGGGATACGCAGTATTTT.

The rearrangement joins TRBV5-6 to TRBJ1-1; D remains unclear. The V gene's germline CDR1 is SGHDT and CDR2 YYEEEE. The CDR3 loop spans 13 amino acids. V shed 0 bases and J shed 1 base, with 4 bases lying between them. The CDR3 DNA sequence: TGTGCCAGCAGCTTGGCAGGGAACACTGAAGCTTTCTTT. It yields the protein CASSLAGNTEAFF.

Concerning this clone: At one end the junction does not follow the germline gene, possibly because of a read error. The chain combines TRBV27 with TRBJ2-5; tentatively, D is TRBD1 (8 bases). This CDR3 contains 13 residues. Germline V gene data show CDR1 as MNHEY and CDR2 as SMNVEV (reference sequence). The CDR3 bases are TGTGCCAGCAGTTTGACAGGGGAGGGTACCATGAACTTC. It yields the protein CASSLTGEGTMNF.

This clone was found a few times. Here the CDR3 DNA reads TGTGCCAGCAGCTTGATGCTGGGGCCGACGGAGACCCAGTACTTC. It yields the protein CASSLMLGPTETQYF. The chain links TRBV5-6 to TRBJ2-5; perhaps TRBD1 as D (5 bases). The V gene lost 1 base and the J gene lost 5 bases, with 15 bases spanning the gap. This CDR3 has 15 residues. Germline CDR1 SGHDT, CDR2 YYEEEE.

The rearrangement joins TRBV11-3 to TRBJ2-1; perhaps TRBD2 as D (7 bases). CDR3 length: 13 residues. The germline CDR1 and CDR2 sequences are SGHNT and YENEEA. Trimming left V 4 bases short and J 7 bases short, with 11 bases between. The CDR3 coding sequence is TGTGCCAGCAGCTCTAGGGGGGGGAATGAGCAGTTCTTC. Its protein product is CASSSRGGNEQFF.

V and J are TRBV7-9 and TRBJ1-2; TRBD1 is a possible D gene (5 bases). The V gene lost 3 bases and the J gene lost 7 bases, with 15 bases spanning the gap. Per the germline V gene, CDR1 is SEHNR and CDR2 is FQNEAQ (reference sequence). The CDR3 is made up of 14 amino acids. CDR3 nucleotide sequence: TGTGCCAGCAGCTTGCAGGAGATACAGGCTGGCTACACCTTC. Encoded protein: CASSLQEIQAGYTF.

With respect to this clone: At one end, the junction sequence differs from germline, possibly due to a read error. The CDR3 DNA is TGTGCTAGCAGCCCGCGAACAGGGTCTCAAACCGGGGAGCTGTTTTTT. It codes for CASSPRTGSQTGELFF. This rearrangement joins TRBV7-7 to TRBJ2-2; TRBD1 is a possible D gene (6 bases). The CDR3 is 16 residues long. Germline V lookup: CDR1 SSHAT, CDR2 FNYEAQ (reference sequence).

In DNA, the CDR3 is TGTGCCAGCGTAGGACAGGGTAACACCGGGGAGCTGTTTTTT. Protein: CASVGQGNTGELFF. The V and J genes are TRBV6-5 and TRBJ2-2; 8 bases fit TRBD1. The CDR3 covers 14 residues. Germline V gene lookup returns CDR1 MNHEY and CDR2 SVGAGI. The junction had 4 bases not matched to a gene; V was cut back by 8 bases and J by 2 bases.

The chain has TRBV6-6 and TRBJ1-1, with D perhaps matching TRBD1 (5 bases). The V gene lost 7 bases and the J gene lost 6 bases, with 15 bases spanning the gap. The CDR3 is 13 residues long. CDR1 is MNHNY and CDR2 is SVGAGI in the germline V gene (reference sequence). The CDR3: CASTYGGFAEAFF. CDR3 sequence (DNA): TGTGCCAGCACCTACGGGGGGTTTGCTGAAGCTTTCTTT.

CDR3 sequence reads: CASRSGLEQYF. The CDR3 DNA reads TGCGCCAGCCGTAGCGGATTGGAGCAGTACTTC. This chain connects TRBV5-1 to TRBJ2-7; D is possibly TRBD2 (6 bases). V was cut by 7 bases and J by 7 bases, with 12 bases left in between. Germline CDR1 SGHRS, CDR2 YFSETQ. The CDR3 totals 11 residues.

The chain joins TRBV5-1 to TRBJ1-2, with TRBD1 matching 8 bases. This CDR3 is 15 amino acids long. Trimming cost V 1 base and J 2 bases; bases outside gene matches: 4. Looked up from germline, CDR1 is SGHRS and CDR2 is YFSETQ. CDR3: CASSLQTGANYGYTF. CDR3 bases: TGCGCCAGCAGCTTGCAGACAGGGGCCAACTATGGCTACACCTTC.

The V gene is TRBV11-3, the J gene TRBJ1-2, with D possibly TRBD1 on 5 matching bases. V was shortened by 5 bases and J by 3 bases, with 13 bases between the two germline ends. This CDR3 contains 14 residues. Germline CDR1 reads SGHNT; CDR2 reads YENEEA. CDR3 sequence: CASSPSGGDYGYTF. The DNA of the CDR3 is TGTGCCAGCAGCCCATCGGGGGGGGACTATGGCTACACCTTC. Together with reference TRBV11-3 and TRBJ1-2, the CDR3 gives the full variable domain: EAGVVQSPRYKIIEKKQPVAFWCNPISGHNTLYWYLQNLGQGPELLIRYENEEAVDDSQLPKDRFSAERLKGVDSTLKIQPAELGDSAVYLCASSPSGGDYGYTFGSGTRLTVV.

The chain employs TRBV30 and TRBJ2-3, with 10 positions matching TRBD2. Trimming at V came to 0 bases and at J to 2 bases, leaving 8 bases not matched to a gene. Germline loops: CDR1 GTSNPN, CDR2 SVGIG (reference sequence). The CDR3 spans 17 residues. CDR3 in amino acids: CAWSVLAGTLITDTQYF. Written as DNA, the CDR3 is TGTGCCTGGAGTGTACTAGCGGGAACCCTAATCACAGATACGCAGTATTTT.

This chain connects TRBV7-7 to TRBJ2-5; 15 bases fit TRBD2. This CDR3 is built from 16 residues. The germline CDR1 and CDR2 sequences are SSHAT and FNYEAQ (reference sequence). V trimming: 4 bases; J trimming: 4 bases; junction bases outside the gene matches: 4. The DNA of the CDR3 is TGTGCCAGCAGCTCCGGACTAGCGGGAGGGGGAGAGACCCAGTACTTC. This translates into CASSSGLAGGGETQYF.

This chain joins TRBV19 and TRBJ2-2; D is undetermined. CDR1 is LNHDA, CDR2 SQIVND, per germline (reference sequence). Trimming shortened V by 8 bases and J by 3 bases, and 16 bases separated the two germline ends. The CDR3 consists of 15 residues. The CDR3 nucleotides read TGTGCCAGTTGGTACGCCGCCGGGTACACCGGGGAGCTGTTTTTT. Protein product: CASWYAAGYTGELFF.

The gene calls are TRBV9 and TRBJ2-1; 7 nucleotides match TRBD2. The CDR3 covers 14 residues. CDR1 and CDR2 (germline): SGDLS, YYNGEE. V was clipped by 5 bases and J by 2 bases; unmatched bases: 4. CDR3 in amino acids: CASSPSGTYNEQFF. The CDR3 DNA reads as TGTGCCAGCAGTCCGAGCGGGACCTACAATGAGCAGTTCTTC.

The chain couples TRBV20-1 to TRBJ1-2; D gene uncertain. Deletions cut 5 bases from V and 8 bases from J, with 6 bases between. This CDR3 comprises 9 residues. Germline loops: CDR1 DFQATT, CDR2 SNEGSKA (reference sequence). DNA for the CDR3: TGCAGTGCTCCCCCAGGCTACACCTTC. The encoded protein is CSAPPGYTF.

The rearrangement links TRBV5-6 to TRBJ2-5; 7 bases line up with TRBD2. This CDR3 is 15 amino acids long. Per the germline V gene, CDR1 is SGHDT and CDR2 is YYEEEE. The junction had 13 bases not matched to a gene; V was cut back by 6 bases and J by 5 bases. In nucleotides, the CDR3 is TGTGCCAGCACGCGCGGGGGAGTCGTTGGGGAGACCCAGTACTTC. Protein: CASTRGGVVGETQYF.

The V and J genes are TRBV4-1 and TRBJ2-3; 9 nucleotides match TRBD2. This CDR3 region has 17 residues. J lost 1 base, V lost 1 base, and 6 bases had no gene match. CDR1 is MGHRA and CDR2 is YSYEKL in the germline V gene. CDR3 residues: CASSQVWLAGRTDTQYF. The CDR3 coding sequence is TGCGCCAGCAGCCAAGTGTGGCTAGCGGGACGCACAGATACGCAGTATTTT.